This TCR beta chain is drawn from a study of cytomegalovirus exposure and HLA in healthy donors. The germline V gene has CDR1 MDHEN and CDR2 SYDVKM. V was clipped by 11 bases and J by 4 bases; unmatched bases: 6. The CDR3 contains 12 residues. Researchers ran the PCR with 60 Vbeta and 13 Jbeta primers. Method: immunoSEQ multiplex PCR; TCRdb's copy keeps in-frame clones and lacks some. The table includes under 130,000 clones, roughly 73% detected once. The specimen was PBMCs. The source of this sequence is a woman in her forties in good health and CMV-seropositive. The gene calls are TRBV28 and TRBJ1-2; 8 bases match TRBD1. The CDR3 region has the DNA TGTGCCTCCAAAGGGACAGGCTATGGCTACACCTTC. Encoded protein: CASKGTGYGYTF.